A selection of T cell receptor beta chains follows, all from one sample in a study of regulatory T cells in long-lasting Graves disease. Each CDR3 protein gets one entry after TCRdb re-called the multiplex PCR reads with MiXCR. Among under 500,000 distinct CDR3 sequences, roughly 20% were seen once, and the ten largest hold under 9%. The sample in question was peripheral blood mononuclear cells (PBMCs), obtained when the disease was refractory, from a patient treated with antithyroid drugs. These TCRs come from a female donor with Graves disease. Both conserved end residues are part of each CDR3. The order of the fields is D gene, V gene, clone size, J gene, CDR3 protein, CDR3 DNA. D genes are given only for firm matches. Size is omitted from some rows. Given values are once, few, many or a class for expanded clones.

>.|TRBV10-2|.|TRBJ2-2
CASSESSPNTGELFF
TGCGCCAGCAGTGAATCTAGCCCGAACACCGGGGAGCTGTTTTTT
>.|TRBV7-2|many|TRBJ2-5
CASSLTGGFQETQYF
TGTGCCAGCAGCTTAACAGGAGGATTCCAAGAGACCCAGTACTTC
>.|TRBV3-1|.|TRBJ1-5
CASSASGVGRNQPQHF
TGTGCCAGCAGCGCGTCCGGAGTGGGTCGCAATCAGCCCCAGCATTTT
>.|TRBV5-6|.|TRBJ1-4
CASSGLPTNEKLFF
TGTGCCAGCAGCGGCCTGCCAACTAATGAAAAACTGTTTTTT
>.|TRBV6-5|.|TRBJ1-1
CASSYFWPTMNTEAFF
TGTGCCAGCAGTTACTTCTGGCCAACCATGAACACTGAAGCTTTCTTT
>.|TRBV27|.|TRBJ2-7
CASSLNPATRDEQYF
TGTGCCAGCAGTTTAAATCCGGCCACCCGGGACGAGCAGTACTTC
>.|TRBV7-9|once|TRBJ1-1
CASSGGLIRGHAFF
TGTGCCAGCAGCGGAGGGCTAATTCGGGGCCATGCTTTCTTT
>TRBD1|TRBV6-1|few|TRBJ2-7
CASSPMRDRVKYEQYF
TGTGCCAGCAGTCCCATGCGGGACAGGGTGAAGTACGAGCAGTACTTC
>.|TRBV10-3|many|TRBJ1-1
CATVQEAFF
TGTGCCACCGTACAGGAAGCTTTCTTT
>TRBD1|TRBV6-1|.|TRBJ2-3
CASGYRGDTQYF
TGTGCCAGCGGATACAGGGGAGATACGCAGTATTTT
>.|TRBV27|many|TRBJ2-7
CASGLGEQYF
TGTGCCAGCGGCCTAGGGGAGCAGTACTTC
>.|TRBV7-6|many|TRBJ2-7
CASTQQGDEQYF
TGTGCCAGCACCCAACAAGGGGACGAGCAGTACTTC
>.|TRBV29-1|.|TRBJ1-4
CSVEEEKLFF
TGCAGCGTTGAAGAAGAAAAACTGTTTTTT
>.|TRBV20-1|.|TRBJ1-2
CSVWGGGGYTF
TGCAGTGTGTGGGGAGGGGGTGGCTACACCTTC
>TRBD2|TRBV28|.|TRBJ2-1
CASSSTSGRWGEQFF
TGTGCCAGCAGTTCCACTAGCGGGAGATGGGGTGAGCAGTTCTTC
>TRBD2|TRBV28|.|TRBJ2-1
CASRASGRGNEQFF
TGTGCCAGCAGGGCTAGCGGGAGGGGGAATGAGCAGTTCTTC
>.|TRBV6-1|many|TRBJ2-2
CASSEANTGELFF
TGTGCCAGCAGTGAAGCGAATACCGGGGAGCTGTTTTTT
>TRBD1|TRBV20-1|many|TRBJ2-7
CSASEGTGVLVEQYF
TGCAGTGCTAGTGAAGGGACAGGGGTCCTCGTCGAGCAGTACTTC
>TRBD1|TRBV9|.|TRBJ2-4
CASSTTTGLPGRAKNIQYF
TGTGCCAGCAGCACCACGACAGGGCTACCAGGTCGAGCCAAAAACATTCAGTACTTC
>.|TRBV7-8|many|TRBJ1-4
CASSQEGTNEKLFF
TGTGCCAGCAGCCAGGAGGGGACTAATGAAAAACTGTTTTTT